The 14 T cell receptor beta chains reported below all come from one sample, sequenced in a study of cytomegalovirus exposure and HLA in healthy donors. With 60 Vbeta and 13 Jbeta primers, the PCR was carried out. Clones were sequenced by immunoSEQ multiplex PCR, and TCRdb holds only the in-frame ones, with some missing. The profile shows tens of thousands of clones, 78% of them singletons. The sample was PBMCs. These receptors originate from a woman aged 40 to 50 in good health and CMV-seronegative.

This chain uses TRBV5-8 with TRBJ2-3, with 10 bases matching TRBD2. The germline V gene encodes CDR1 SGHTS and CDR2 YDEGEE. V lost 2 bases to trimming and J lost 7 bases; unmatched junction nucleotides: 10. The CDR3 is 16 amino acids. The CDR3 DNA follows: TGTGCCAGCAGCTTCGAAGCGGGAGGGCCAGGATATACGCAGTATTTT. The encoded protein is CASSFEAGGPGYTQYF.

This clone was counted at least ten times. The V and J genes are TRBV4-1 and TRBJ2-3, with 9 bases aligning to TRBD2. V lost 0 bases to trimming and J lost 3 bases; unmatched junction nucleotides: 1. The CDR3 consists of 15 residues. The germline CDR1 and CDR2 sequences are MGHRA and YSYEKL. The CDR3 reads CASSQDSGSTDTQYF. CDR3 coding DNA: TGCGCCAGCAGCCAAGATAGCGGGAGTACAGATACGCAGTATTTT.

V usage is TRBV6-4 and J usage is TRBJ1-1; possibly TRBD1 for D (6 bases). Trimming removed 5 bases from V and 8 bases from J, with 15 bases in between. Per germline, CDR1 MRHNA and CDR2 SNTAGT. This CDR3 spans 13 amino acids. CDR3 in DNA: TGTGCCAGCAGTCCCAGGACAGAGGGGGAAGCTTTCTTT. The encoded protein is CASSPRTEGEAFF.

The chain has TRBV7-6 and TRBJ1-5, with 10 positions matching TRBD1. Trimming removed 1 base from V and 9 bases from J; junction bases left unmatched: 12. CDR3 length equals 17 residues. Germline values: CDR1 SGHVS, CDR2 FNYEAQ. The CDR3 sequence: CASSLGTDRGSLRPQHF. DNA for the CDR3: TGTGCCAGCAGCTTAGGGACGGACAGGGGGTCTCTCCGGCCCCAGCATTTT.

DNA of the CDR3: TGCAGCGTGACTAGCGGGAAAGGGACCGGGGAGCTGTTTTTT. This sequence encodes CSVTSGKGTGELFF. The V and J genes are TRBV29-1 and TRBJ2-2, with 11 nucleotides matching TRBD2. Trimming took 6 bases from V and 5 from J; bases not matched to a gene: 5. Germline lookup yields CDR1 SQVTM and CDR2 ANQGSEA. The CDR3 is 14 amino acids.

CDR3 nucleotides: TGTGCCGGCGGGGGACAATTCACTGAAGCTTTCTTT. This sequence encodes CAGGGQFTEAFF. V gene TRBV28 combines with J gene TRBJ1-1, with a weak D call TRBD1 (6 bases). Trimming left V 11 bases short and J 4 bases short, with 14 bases between. This CDR3 region has 12 residues. Germline V gene sequence: CDR1 MDHEN, CDR2 SYDVKM.

V and J are TRBV2 and TRBJ1-1, with D uncertain. The CDR3 has 10 amino acids. CDR1 and CDR2 (germline): SNHLY, FYNNEI. Trimming shortened V by 4 bases and J by 10 bases, and 7 bases separated the two germline ends. The CDR3 nucleotides are TGTGCCAGCAGTGTAGGAGGAGCTTTCTTT. It specifies CASSVGGAFF.

The chain employs TRBV5-6 and TRBJ2-2; 7 positions agree with TRBD2. Germline assignment: CDR1 SGHDT and CDR2 YYEEEE. With V trimmed by 2 bases and J by 3 bases, 13 bases remained unmatched. The CDR3 covers 18 residues. Here the CDR3 DNA reads TGTGCCAGCAGCTTAGGACTAGAAGGCTCTGGGGACACCGGGGAGCTGTTTTTT. Translating it yields CASSLGLEGSGDTGELFF.

The rearrangement joins TRBV6-1 to TRBJ2-4, with D maybe TRBD2 (7 bases). This CDR3 is built from 15 residues. CDR1 is MNHNS and CDR2 is SASEGT in the germline V gene. V was pared by 7 bases and J by 0 bases, with 13 bases between. CDR3 in amino acids: CASTPGGLAKNIQYF. The CDR3 bases are TGTGCCAGCACTCCGGGGGGCCTAGCCAAAAACATTCAGTACTTC.

The chain combines TRBV5-4 with TRBJ2-6; 12 nucleotides match TRBD2. Trimming took 0 bases from V and 1 from J; bases not matched to a gene: 2. Germline V CDR1 and CDR2: SGHNT, YYREEE (reference sequence). CDR3 length: 18 amino acids. The CDR3 sequence: CASSLGLAGVSGANVLTF. CDR3 bases: TGTGCCAGCAGCTTGGGACTAGCGGGAGTTTCTGGGGCCAACGTCCTGACTTTC.

This sequence joins TRBV6-6 and TRBJ2-7; the D is unclear. CDR3 length: 13 residues. Looked up from germline, CDR1 is MNHNY and CDR2 is SVGAGI (reference sequence). V was clipped by 4 bases and J by 1 base, with 8 bases between them. CDR3 sequence reads: CASSSSESYEQYF. DNA of the CDR3: TGTGCCAGCAGTTCCAGTGAATCCTACGAGCAGTACTTC.

V gene TRBV16 combines with J gene TRBJ1-4; TRBD1 agrees at 7 bases. After removal of 4 bases from V and 6 bases from J, the junction contained 8 bases not matched to a gene. The CDR3 sequence is 15 residues long. The germline gives CDR1 KGHSY, CDR2 FQNENV. The CDR3 bases are TGTGCCAGCAGCCTCAATCACAGGGGAGATGAAAAACTGTTTTTT. Translated, it gives CASSLNHRGDEKLFF.

The chain links TRBV5-1 to TRBJ1-2; D not resolved. The germline CDR1 and CDR2 sequences are SGHRS and YFSETQ. The V end was cut by 5 bases, the J end by 5 bases, with 13 bases between. The CDR3 totals 13 residues. CDR3 amino acids: CASRVRPAYGYTF. CDR3 sequence (DNA): TGCGCCAGCAGGGTCAGGCCTGCGTATGGCTACACCTTC.

The chain has TRBV7-2 and TRBJ2-3; 13 positions agree with TRBD2. After removal of 5 bases from V and 4 bases from J, the junction contained 3 bases not matched to a gene. The length of the CDR3 is 15 residues. Germline assignment: CDR1 SGHTA and CDR2 FQGNSA. CDR3: CASSRTSGSADTQYF. CDR3 nucleotide sequence: TGTGCCAGCAGCAGGACTAGCGGGAGTGCAGATACGCAGTATTTT.